This T cell receptor (beta chain) emerged from a study of graft-versus-host responses after intestinal transplantation. At the level of the study: For approximately three years after anti-thymocyte globulin induction, all recipients took tacrolimus and steroids.

Overall study results and limits: There were GvH clones found in recipient marrow, and some of them appeared first in ileum or blood. Association was observed between peak circulating GvH clone levels and early post-transplant HvG declines.

Details on this clone: Antigen specificity is unknown. The sample contains more than one DNA sequence encoding this CDR3.

Measured with immunoSEQ multiplex PCR; TCRdb has only the in-frame clones, and not every one. The table shows roughly 110,000 clones, with 87% occurring only once. This clonotype was sampled from a human donor who was the organ donor for an intestinal transplant. Sequenced here: unstimulated CD4+ T cells sorted from spleen or lymph node cells, sampled before transplant.

The CDR3 protein is CASSVGSGTYNEQFF. The CDR3 DNA reads TGTGCCAGCAGCGTAGGGTCAGGGACCTACAATGAGCAGTTCTTC. The V gene is TRBV9, the J gene TRBJ2-1; perhaps TRBD1 as D (5 bases). V shed 0 bases and J shed 2 bases, with 9 bases lying between them. Germline-derived CDR1 and CDR2 are SGDLS and YYNGEE. This CDR3 has 15 amino acids. The full variable domain, in which reference TRBV9 and TRBJ2-1 provide the parts outside the CDR3, is DSGVTQTPKHLITATGQRVTLRCSPRSGDLSVYWYQQSLDQGLQFLIQYYNGEERAKGNILERFSAQQFPDLHSELNLSSLELGDSALYFCASSVGSGTYNEQFFGPGTRLTVL.